This T cell receptor (beta chain) is from a study of shared clonotypes between healthy human individuals. Study results and caveats: What rarefaction showed was incomplete sorted-subset sequencing despite large depth.

Every subset's genomic DNA went evenly onto several immunoSEQ plates. This table comes from immunoSEQ multiplex PCR, and its TCRdb copy is limited to in-frame clones, with some not included. The table lists a few million clones, over 85% of them singletons. A CD45RA-negative memory subset and a CD45RA+ naive subset were separated from the CD4+ cells. Concerning this clone itself: The target antigen is unknown.

J was trimmed by 4 bases and V by 6 bases; bases with no gene match: 9. CDR1 and CDR2 (germline): MNHNY, SVGAGI (reference sequence). The CDR3 covers 16 residues. The V call is TRBV6-6, the J call TRBJ2-1; 10 nucleotides align to TRBD2. Source material: naive CD4+ T cells from PBMCs. Subset noted: CD45RA+ positively selected. This TCR was sampled from a man aged 18-30 years in good health. Some clones in this sample may be carry-over from other donors' samples. In nucleotides, the CDR3 is TGTGCCAGCAGCCGTTCCTCTAGCGGGAGTTACAATGAGCAGTTCTTC. This sequence encodes CASSRSSSGSYNEQFF.